A single sample is the source of the 22 T cell receptor beta chains below, sequenced in a study of OX40 agonist ivuxolimab in advanced cancers. The repertoire was sequenced with immunoSEQ multiplex PCR; TCRdb's copy has only in-frame clones and lacks some. This sample has 55,000 to 80,000 clones, with 70% to 90% found just once. The material sequenced was CD4+ or CD8+ T cells sorted from blood, taken in a trial of the OX40 agonist ivuxolimab. These receptors came from an adult with an advanced solid tumor such as melanoma, head and neck, liver or kidney cancer.

The rearrangement links TRBV4-1 to TRBJ2-7, with 9 bases matching TRBD1. This CDR3 is 17 amino acids long. The V gene's germline CDR1 is MGHRA and CDR2 YSYEKL. Unmatched junction bases numbered 11, after V lost 3 bases and J lost 2 bases. The CDR3 spells CASSQAPGTGFPYEQYF. CDR3 bases: TGCGCCAGCAGCCAGGCACCCGGGACAGGGTTCCCCTACGAGCAGTACTTC.

V gene TRBV7-9 combines with J gene TRBJ1-2; possibly TRBD1 for D (5 bases). This CDR3 spans 14 amino acids. CDR1 and CDR2 from the germline V gene are SEHNR and FQNEAQ (reference sequence). The germline V and J ends were trimmed by 2 bases and 9 bases, with 16 bases remaining between them. In nucleotides, the CDR3 is TGTGCCAGCAGCTTACCAGGGCCCTCAGGGCGCTACACCTTC. This codes for CASSLPGPSGRYTF.

J is TRBJ1-6 and V is TRBV7-2; 7 bases agree with TRBD1. The CDR3 totals 15 residues. Germline CDR1 reads SGHTA; CDR2 reads FQGNSA. The trim removed 5 bases at V and 7 bases at J, leaving 8 bases unmatched. The DNA for the CDR3 is TGTGCCAGCAGCACTGGACAGGTCGAGAATTCACCCCTCCACTTT. Translated: CASSTGQVENSPLHF.

J is TRBJ2-2 and V is TRBV7-3, with 11 positions matching TRBD2. The CDR3 has 16 amino acids. J lost 10 bases, V lost 5 bases, and 12 bases had no gene match. Germline CDR1 and CDR2: SGHTA and FQGTGA. CDR3 coding DNA: TGTGCCAGCAGCCAACGACCCGGGACTAGCGGACAGGAGCTGTTTTTT. This translates into CASSQRPGTSGQELFF.

V and J are TRBV5-4 and TRBJ2-3; D is unresolved. Trimming stripped 0 bases from V and 0 bases from J, with 8 bases between. Germline V gene data show CDR1 as SGHNT and CDR2 as YYREEE (reference sequence). The CDR3 has 15 amino acids. The CDR3 DNA sequence: TGTGCCAGCAGCTTGGCCCTCCCTAGCACAGATACGCAGTATTTT. Protein: CASSLALPSTDTQYF.

This clone was recorded only once. This sequence joins TRBV28 and TRBJ2-7; D is unresolved. Trimming removed 3 bases from V and 1 base from J, with 16 bases in between. CDR3 length equals 16 residues. Germline V lookup: CDR1 MDHEN, CDR2 SYDVKM. The CDR3 here is CASSFKVGGRSYEQYF. For the CDR3, the DNA is TGTGCCAGCAGTTTTAAAGTCGGCGGCCGATCCTACGAGCAGTACTTC.

The CDR3 region has the DNA TGTGCCAGCAGCTTAGGGCGGGCGAACACCGGGGAGCTGTTTTTT. This encodes CASSLGRANTGELFF. The chain links TRBV7-2 to TRBJ2-2; D is possibly TRBD2 (5 bases). V lost 1 base, J lost 0 bases, and 6 bases lay in between. CDR3 length equals 15 residues. The germline V gene has CDR1 SGHTA and CDR2 FQGNSA.

This sequence joins TRBV13 and TRBJ1-2; maybe TRBD1 (6 bases). CDR1 and CDR2 from the germline V gene are PRHDT and FYEKMQ (reference sequence). The CDR3 is 12 residues long. V gave up 6 bases and J gave up 7 bases, with 12 bases separating them. The CDR3 region is CASSGGAGGYTF. The CDR3 DNA follows: TGTGCCAGCAGTGGGGGGGCTGGTGGCTACACCTTC.

The V gene is TRBV15, the J gene TRBJ2-7; weak D call: TRBD2 (7 bases). V was trimmed by 0 bases and J by 6 bases, leaving 15 bases between them. The CDR3 is 15 amino acids. Germline values: CDR1 LNHNV, CDR2 YYDKDF (reference sequence). The CDR3 reads CATSRDWGGRFEQYF. For the CDR3, the DNA is TGTGCCACCAGCAGAGATTGGGGGGGGCGATTCGAGCAGTACTTC. The full variable domain, completed using reference TRBV15 and TRBJ2-7, is DAMVIQNPRYQVTQFGKPVTLSCSQTLNHNVMYWYQQKSSQAPKLLFHYYDKDFNNEADTPDNFQSRRPNTSFCFLDIRSPGLGDTAMYLCATSRDWGGRFEQYFGPGTRLTVT.

This clone was picked up one time. The chain recombines TRBV5-1 with TRBJ2-5; unclear D gene. Trimming left V 1 base short and J 0 bases short, with 7 bases between. Germline CDR1 reads SGHRS; CDR2 reads YFSETQ. This CDR3 is built from 14 residues. In DNA form, the CDR3 reads TGCGCCAGCAGCTTGAGGTCGTACCAAGAGACCCAGTACTTC. Residues: CASSLRSYQETQYF.

This clone came up a few times. V and J are TRBV7-3 and TRBJ1-2; D possibly corresponds to TRBD1 (6 bases). V was shortened by 5 bases and J by 4 bases, with 14 bases between the two germline ends. The germline V gene encodes CDR1 SGHTA and CDR2 FQGTGA. This CDR3 is built from 14 residues. CDR3 nucleotide sequence: TGTGCCAGCAGCCCTACCATGGACAGCTATGGCTACACCTTC. Translation: CASSPTMDSYGYTF.

As concerns this clone: A junction end diverges from the germline sequence, so it may reflect a read error. The genes are TRBV7-6 and TRBJ2-7, with D possibly being TRBD1 (5 bases). The CDR3 sequence is 11 residues long. Germline loops: CDR1 SGHVS, CDR2 FNYEAQ. The DNA of the CDR3 is TGTGCCAGCAGTTTAGCAGGGGAGCAGTACTTC. It is translated as CASSLAGEQYF.

The gene calls are TRBV4-1 and TRBJ2-2; D tentatively fits TRBD1 or TRBD2 (5 bases each). This CDR3 contains 15 residues. The V gene lost 3 bases and the J gene lost 8 bases, with 16 bases spanning the gap. Germline V gene data show CDR1 as MGHRA and CDR2 as YSYEKL. The chain's CDR3 is CASSHLEGPKGELFF. The CDR3 nucleotides are TGCGCCAGCAGCCACCTCGAGGGGCCCAAGGGGGAGCTGTTTTTT.

About this clone: Other DNA sequences in this specimen translate into the identical CDR3. V is TRBV4-2 and J is TRBJ1-1, with D uncertain. This CDR3 comprises 14 residues. Trimming removed 1 base from V and 1 base from J, with 7 bases in between. The V gene's germline CDR1 is LGHNA and CDR2 YNFKEQ. The CDR3 protein is CASSQVRQNTEAFF. CDR3 DNA: TGTGCCAGCAGCCAAGTTAGGCAGAACACTGAAGCTTTCTTT.

CDR3 sequence reads: CASSLGLDASTDTQYF. CDR3 nucleotide sequence: TGCGCCAGCAGCTTGGGTTTGGACGCGAGCACAGATACGCAGTATTTT. This rearrangement joins TRBV5-1 to TRBJ2-3; D ambiguous. The CDR3 spans 16 residues. Trimming pared 0 bases from V and 0 bases from J, leaving 11 bases between. Germline CDR1 SGHRS, CDR2 YFSETQ.

The gene calls are TRBV11-2 and TRBJ1-1, with unresolved D. Germline CDR1 and CDR2: SGHAT and FQNNGV. The V end lost 5 bases, the J end lost 8 bases, and 18 bases lay between the germline ends. This CDR3 is built from 14 residues. Here the CDR3 DNA reads TGTGCCAGCAGCCCAAGCGTAAGTTGGGCGGAAGCTTTCTTT. Its protein is CASSPSVSWAEAFF.

The J gene is TRBJ1-5, the V gene TRBV4-2; TRBD1 is a possible D gene (5 bases). Germline assignment: CDR1 LGHNA and CDR2 YNFKEQ. V shed 6 bases and J shed 4 bases, with 22 bases lying between them. The CDR3 consists of 17 residues. In DNA, the CDR3 is TGTGCCAGCAGTAGTAAACCGGGACTCCGAGGGAATCAGCCCCAGCATTTT. Its translation is CASSSKPGLRGNQPQHF.

This clone was seen a handful of times. This chain's CDR3 is CSARPRGKGEKLFF. The CDR3 DNA sequence: TGCAGCGCACGACCCAGGGGGAAGGGCGAAAAACTGTTTTTT. The J gene is TRBJ1-4, the V gene TRBV29-1; 7 positions match TRBD1. The V and J ends lost 7 bases and 8 bases, in that order; junction bases with no gene match: 13. CDR3 length: 14 residues. Germline V gives CDR1 SQVTM, CDR2 ANQGSEA.

This clone was observed a few times. This chain links TRBV29-1 with TRBJ2-5; no clear D. Looked up from germline, CDR1 is SQVTM and CDR2 is ANQGSEA. The CDR3 is made up of 12 amino acids. Trimming removed 5 bases from V and 5 bases from J, with 12 bases in between. As DNA, the CDR3 is TGCAGCGTTCTCCATTTGGGGGAGACCCAGTACTTC. Translating it yields CSVLHLGETQYF.

This sequence joins TRBV27 and TRBJ1-2, with D hard to call. CDR1 is MNHEY, CDR2 SMNVEV, per germline (reference sequence). Between the trimmed V and J ends, which lost 6 bases and 3 bases, there was a span of 17 bases. The CDR3 is made up of 15 amino acids. DNA for the CDR3: TGTGCCAGCAGCTCATCCACTCTCCTTGACTATGGCTACACCTTC. Translated: CASSSSTLLDYGYTF.

J is TRBJ2-5 and V is TRBV5-1, with a tentative D call TRBD1 (6 bases). Trimming took 4 bases from V and 5 from J, leaving 12 bases between them. The CDR3 contains 13 residues. Germline assignment: CDR1 SGHRS and CDR2 YFSETQ. The CDR3 here is CASSPWGRETQYF. In nucleotides, the CDR3 is TGCGCCAGCAGCCCGTGGGGGCGGGAGACCCAGTACTTC.

The chain couples TRBV28 to TRBJ1-2, with D unclear. The CDR3 loop spans 14 amino acids. The V and J ends lost 3 bases and 8 bases respectively, with 16 bases between them. Germline CDR1 is MDHEN and CDR2 is SYDVKM. This CDR3 is CASSFIRGIYGYTF. The DNA for the CDR3 is TGTGCCAGCAGTTTTATTCGGGGTATCTACGGCTACACCTTC.